The present T cell receptor (beta chain) was sequenced within a study of cytomegalovirus exposure and HLA in healthy donors. Germline V CDR1 and CDR2: SGDLS, YYNGEE. V was clipped by 5 bases and J by 1 base; unmatched bases: 12. The CDR3 runs 17 residues. Repertoires were generated with immunoSEQ multiplex PCR, while TCRdb's copy carries only in-frame clones and drops some. The sample contains approximately 120,000 clones, roughly 95% of which appear only once. The specimen sequenced was PBMCs. The receptor's source is a young man in good health and CMV-seronegative. This sequence joins TRBV9 and TRBJ2-5; the match to TRBD2 covers 9 bases. CDR3 region: CASSAQGGLAFQETQYF. CDR3 nucleotides: TGTGCCAGCAGTGCCCAGGGTGGACTAGCGTTCCAAGAGACCCAGTACTTC.